These T cell receptor beta chains were read from a single sample in a study of early T cells in non-severe SARS-CoV-2 infection. TCRdb independently ran MiXCR on the 5' RACE reads; one entry per CDR3 protein. The sample has roughly 72,000 distinct CDR3 sequences; 10% to 15% are singletons. Sequenced input: whole blood. These receptors came from an adult who was a healthcare worker with PCR-confirmed SARS-CoV-2 infection or an uninfected control (not recorded which). Both conserved end residues are part of each CDR3. The D gene is left open where the match is weak. Only some rows state a clone size, as once, few, many or a class for expanded clones.

D	size	J	length	V	CDR3	DNA
.	.	TRBJ2-1	15	TRBV5-4	CASSFEQGSYNEQFF	TGTGCCAGCAGCTTTGAGCAGGGGTCTTACAATGAGCAGTTCTTC
.	once	TRBJ2-2	14	TRBV4-3	CASSQGSGTGELFF	TGCGCCAGCAGCCAAGGCTCGGGGACCGGGGAGCTGTTTTTT
TRBD1	.	TRBJ2-4	13	TRBV20-1	CSARPGQGYIQYF	TGCAGTGCTAGGCCGGGACAGGGATACATTCAGTACTTC
TRBD1	.	TRBJ1-1	18	TRBV11-2	CASSLSAYRGPRSTEAFF	TGTGCCAGCAGCTTATCCGCTTACAGGGGACCCCGTAGCACTGAAGCTTTCTTT
.	many	TRBJ2-2	14	TRBV6-1	CASSEDKDDGELFF	TGTGCCAGCAGTGAAGATAAGGATGACGGGGAGCTGTTTTTT
.	few	TRBJ2-1	10	TRBV11-2	CASSYNEQFF	TGTGCCAGCAGCTACAATGAGCAGTTCTTC
.	many	TRBJ2-7	15	TRBV11-2	CASSLSGGEAYEQYF	TGTGCCAGCAGCTTGAGCGGAGGGGAGGCCTACGAGCAGTACTTC
TRBD1	many	TRBJ1-1	13	TRBV27	CASKGQGYTEAFF	TGTGCCAGCAAGGGACAGGGTTACACTGAAGCTTTCTTT
.	.	TRBJ2-1	12	TRBV5-1	CASRSVGDEQFF	TGCGCCAGCAGGTCCGTAGGCGATGAGCAGTTCTTC
TRBD1	many	TRBJ2-7	15	TRBV11-2	CASSRPGTGFEEQYF	TGTGCCAGCAGCCGACCCGGGACAGGGTTTGAGGAGCAGTACTTC
TRBD2	.	TRBJ2-1	15	TRBV6-2/TRBV6-3	CASSYEAGAYNEQFF	TGTGCCAGCAGTTACGAAGCGGGAGCATACAATGAGCAGTTCTTC
.	.	TRBJ1-1	12	TRBV10-2	CATWDMNTEAFF	TGCGCCACTTGGGATATGAACACTGAAGCTTTCTTT
.	few	TRBJ2-5	13	TRBV7-9	CASSQEGVETQYF	TGTGCCAGCAGCCAGGAAGGGGTTGAGACCCAGTACTTC
.	.	TRBJ2-3	13	TRBV2	CASSVFETDTQYF	TGTGCCAGCAGTGTTTTTGAGACAGATACGCAGTATTTT
.	.	TRBJ1-1	14	TRBV27	CASSSIEGRSEAFF	TGTGCCAGCAGTTCGATAGAGGGCAGGTCTGAAGCTTTCTTT
.	medium-sized	TRBJ2-2	15	TRBV5-4	CASSLGRSSAGELFF	TGTGCCAGCAGCTTGGGTCGTTCTAGCGCCGGGGAGCTGTTTTTT
TRBD1	many	TRBJ1-1	14	TRBV6-5	CASSLAQGGTEAFF	TGTGCCAGCAGCCTCGCTCAGGGGGGCACTGAAGCTTTCTTT
.	many	TRBJ1-1	14	TRBV7-6	CASSRGQLNTEAFF	TGTGCCAGCAGCCGAGGACAGCTAAACACTGAAGCTTTCTTT
TRBD1	.	TRBJ1-2	12	TRBV7-9	CASRQGAYGYTF	TGTGCCAGCAGACAGGGGGCTTATGGCTACACCTTC
.	many	TRBJ1-2	12	TRBV6-2/TRBV6-3	CASREQIIGYTF	TGTGCCAGCAGAGAGCAGATTATCGGCTACACCTTC
.	.	TRBJ1-6	15	TRBV20-1	CSARDRPGSRSPLHF	TGCAGTGCTAGAGATCGCCCCGGGAGCCGTTCACCCCTCCACTTT
.	few	TRBJ2-1	12	TRBV28	CASRLTYGEQFF	TGTGCCAGCAGATTGACATACGGTGAGCAGTTCTTT
.	.	TRBJ1-2	13	TRBV28	CASSSGTTYGYTF	TGTGCCAGCAGTTCCGGGACAACCTATGGCTACACCTTC
.	.	TRBJ2-3	15	TRBV28	CASSFNRAITDTQYF	TGTGCCAGCAGTTTTAACAGGGCCATCACAGATACGCAGTATTTT
TRBD1	many	TRBJ2-7	14	TRBV6-1	CASSGLQGSDEQYF	TGTGCCAGCAGTGGGCTACAGGGGAGCGACGAGCAGTACTTC
.	few	TRBJ2-1	13	TRBV28	CALGPGTEREQFF	TGTGCCCTCGGCCCCGGGACCGAAAGAGAGCAGTTCTTC
.	.	TRBJ2-7	13	TRBV6-2/TRBV6-3	CASSSGTRNEQYF	TGTGCCAGCAGCTCCGGGACCAGGAACGAGCAGTACTTC
.	.	TRBJ1-6	14	TRBV5-6	CASSLQGGYSPLHF	TGTGCCAGCAGCTTACAGGGTGGATACTCACCCCTCCACTTT
.	once	TRBJ1-5	12	TRBV12-3/TRBV12-4	CASRPGDQPQHF	TGTGCCAGCAGACCAGGGGACCAGCCCCAGCATTTT
.	many	TRBJ1-1	11	TRBV30	CAWSLDTGAFF	TGTGCCTGGAGTCTAGACACGGGGGCTTTCTTT
.	many	TRBJ1-2	13	TRBV9	CASSPDSNYGYTF	TGTGCCAGCAGCCCAGACTCCAACTATGGCTACACCTTC
TRBD1	once	TRBJ1-6	17	TRBV4-3	CASSQSPGQGSNSPLHF	TGCGCCAGCAGCCAGTCTCCGGGACAGGGGTCTAATTCACCCCTCCACTTT
.	.	TRBJ2-2	18	TRBV5-1	CASSLLQPGAPNTGELFF	TGCGCCAGCAGCTTGCTACAGCCGGGGGCCCCTAACACCGGGGAGCTGTTTTTT
TRBD1	once	TRBJ1-4	13	TRBV2	CASLRDREEKLFF	TGTGCCAGCTTGCGGGACAGGGAGGAAAAACTGTTTTTT
TRBD1	few	TRBJ2-3	15	TRBV7-9	CASRDPGQSTDTQYF	TGTGCCAGCAGGGATCCGGGACAGAGCACAGATACGCAGTATTTT
.	few	TRBJ2-1	16	TRBV18	CASSPSGGGPYNEQFF	TGTGCCAGCTCACCATCTGGTGGGGGCCCCTACAATGAGCAGTTCTTC
.	many	TRBJ2-1	14	TRBV27	CASSLGRAYNEQFF	TGTGCCAGCAGTTTAGGTAGGGCCTACAATGAGCAGTTCTTC
.	few	TRBJ1-4	15	TRBV7-2	CASSLEWGRNEKLFF	TGTGCCAGCAGCTTAGAGTGGGGGCGAAATGAAAAACTGTTTTTT
TRBD1	many	TRBJ2-5	14	TRBV30	CAWSLTGLQETQYF	TGTGCCTGGAGTTTGACAGGGTTACAAGAGACCCAGTACTTC
TRBD2	.	TRBJ2-3	17	TRBV10-3	CAISMGLAGVGTDTQYF	TGTGCCATCTCGATGGGACTAGCGGGAGTCGGCACAGATACGCAGTATTTT
.	many	TRBJ1-6	13	TRBV7-6	CASSSDGVSPLHF	TGTGCCAGCAGCTCCGACGGGGTTTCACCCCTCCACTTT
TRBD1	many	TRBJ1-2	14	TRBV3-1	CASSPRQGSYGYTF	TGTGCCAGCAGTCCCCGACAGGGCTCCTATGGCTACACCTTC
.	many	TRBJ1-2	15	TRBV7-9	CASSLANREFYGYTF	TGTGCCAGCAGCTTAGCCAACCGAGAGTTCTATGGCTACACCTTC
.	once	TRBJ2-1	12	TRBV29-1	CSVEDSGNEQFF	TGCAGCGTTGAGGACAGTGGAAATGAGCAGTTCTTC
TRBD1	few	TRBJ2-7	14	TRBV7-2	CASSIRQGEVEQYF	TGTGCCAGCAGCATCCGACAGGGGGAGGTCGAGCAGTACTTC
TRBD2	.	TRBJ2-3	15	TRBV28	CAGSLLAGRIDTQYF	TGTGCCGGCAGTTTACTAGCGGGAAGGATAGATACGCAGTATTTT
.	.	TRBJ2-7	14	TRBV12-3/TRBV12-4	CASSSRGAAYEQYF	TGTGCCAGCAGTTCCAGGGGTGCGGCCTACGAGCAGTACTTC
.	.	TRBJ2-3	13	TRBV20-1	CSATWREADTQYF	TGCAGTGCTACCTGGAGGGAAGCAGATACGCAGTATTTT
TRBD1	few	TRBJ2-5	14	TRBV5-6	CASSYDREYETQYF	TGTGCCAGCAGCTACGACAGGGAATATGAGACCCAGTACTTC
.	few	TRBJ1-1	12	TRBV5-1	CASSETHTEAFF	TGCGCCAGCAGTGAGACTCACACTGAAGCTTTCTTT
TRBD1	many	TRBJ2-7	13	TRBV11-2	CASRGQGNYEQYF	TGTGCCAGCAGGGGACAGGGTAACTACGAGCAGTACTTC
TRBD1	few	TRBJ2-2	13	TRBV12-3/TRBV12-4	CASGGQAAGELFF	TGTGCCAGCGGGGGACAGGCGGCCGGGGAGCTGTTTTTT
.	.	TRBJ2-7	14	TRBV7-8	CASHDGDGTYEQYF	TGTGCCAGCCACGACGGGGACGGAACCTACGAGCAGTACTTC
.	many	TRBJ1-2	14	TRBV12-3/TRBV12-4	CASSSGTSRRGYTF	TGTGCCAGCAGTTCCGGGACATCGAGGAGAGGCTACACCTTC
.	many	TRBJ2-2	18	TRBV28	CASSLSRLGTQNTGELFF	TGTGCCAGCAGTTTAAGTCGTCTCGGGACACAGAACACCGGGGAGCTGTTTTTT
.	few	TRBJ2-3	12	TRBV5-1	CASSADTDTQYF	TGCGCCAGCTCCGCTGACACAGATACGCAGTATTTT
TRBD1	few	TRBJ1-5	13	TRBV7-2	CASSLTGNQPQHF	TGTGCCAGCAGCTTGACAGGGAATCAGCCCCAGCATTTT
.	few	TRBJ2-3	16	TRBV20-1	CSARSPAQGRTDTQYF	TGCAGTGCTAGAAGCCCCGCCCAAGGCCGCACAGATACGCAGTATTTT
.	few	TRBJ2-3	17	TRBV7-9	CASSMIPGDPTADTQYF	TGTGCCAGCAGTATGATTCCCGGGGACCCAACGGCAGATACGCAGTATTTT